A selection of T cell receptor beta chains follows, all from one sample in a study of beta chain features in type 1 diabetes. The repertoire was sequenced with immunoSEQ multiplex PCR; TCRdb's copy has only in-frame clones and lacks some. The table includes over 120,000 clones, 7% to 10% detected once. What was sequenced was central memory CD4+ T cells from blood. These receptors came from a man between 18 and 29 years old in good health. The CDR3 runs from the conserved cysteine through the conserved F or W. The order of the fields is clone size, V gene, D gene, J gene, CDR3 DNA, CDR3 protein. A D gene is named only where the DNA matches it firmly. Size is stated for part of the rows, as once, few or many counts, or as a class when the clone is expanded.

-	TRBV6-1	-	TRBJ1-4	TGTGCCAGCAGGTATTCCCAGAACGAAAAACTGTTTTTT	CASRYSQNEKLFF
few	TRBV6-5	-	TRBJ2-3	TGTGCCAGCAGTTACTCTTGGCAGGGGACGCAGTATTTT	CASSYSWQGTQYF
-	TRBV7-8	-	TRBJ2-5	TGTGCCAGCAGCTTAGGGGCTGGGACTGGCGGGTACTTC	CASSLGAGTGGYF
few	TRBV30	-	TRBJ2-5	TGTGCCTGGAGCCTTGGCGAGACCCAGTACTTC	CAWSLGETQYF
-	TRBV30	TRBD2	TRBJ2-3	TGTGCCTGGAGTAGGTCTAGCGGAACAGATACGCAGTATTTT	CAWSRSSGTDTQYF
few	TRBV15	TRBD1	TRBJ1-5	TGTGCCACCAGCAGTGGGGGGACAGGGGTCTATCAGCCCCAGCATTTT	CATSSGGTGVYQPQHF
-	TRBV7-8	TRBD2	TRBJ2-1	TGTGCCAGCAGCCTGACTAGCGGGTTTCACAATGAGCAGTTCTTC	CASSLTSGFHNEQFF
few	TRBV25-1	-	TRBJ2-2	TGTGCCAGCAGTGAGCTAGGTCCGTCCGGGGAGCTGTTTTTT	CASSELGPSGELFF
-	TRBV2	TRBD2	TRBJ2-2	TGTGCCAGCATCGGAAGTCCAGCGGGGGTCACCGGGGAGCTGTTTTTT	CASIGSPAGVTGELFF
-	TRBV29-1	TRBD2	TRBJ2-3	TGCAGCGTTGAAGGACTAGCGGGGCTCTCACACCGGGGCACAGATACGCAGTATTTT	CSVEGLAGLSHRGTDTQYF
few	TRBV7-9	-	TRBJ1-4	TGTGCCAGCAGCTTACGAGCTGATTCCGCGACTAATGAAAAACTGTTTTTT	CASSLRADSATNEKLFF
few	TRBV7-9	-	TRBJ2-3	TGTGCCAGCAGCTTGTTTGACTCAACGCAGTATTTT	CASSLFDSTQYF
many	TRBV7-9	TRBD2	TRBJ2-1	TGTGCCAGCAGCTTAGAGAGTCTAGCGGGGGGTTTCAATGAGCAGTTCTTC	CASSLESLAGGFNEQFF
few	TRBV6-1	TRBD2	TRBJ2-3	TGTGCCAGCAGTGAAGAGGGTATACGGGGGGGCCTCGCAGATACGCAGTATTTT	CASSEEGIRGGLADTQYF
-	TRBV7-2	-	TRBJ2-3	TGTGCCAGCAGCTTATACCAGAGCACAGATACGCAGTATTTT	CASSLYQSTDTQYF
few	TRBV4-2	TRBD2	TRBJ2-2	TGTGCCAGCAGCCCCGGGGCCCTAGCGGGGGACATCACCGGGGAGCTGTTTTTT	CASSPGALAGDITGELFF
-	TRBV27	-	TRBJ1-2	TGTGCCAGCACCCCGTTCGGCGGAGACTATGGCTACACCTTC	CASTPFGGDYGYTF